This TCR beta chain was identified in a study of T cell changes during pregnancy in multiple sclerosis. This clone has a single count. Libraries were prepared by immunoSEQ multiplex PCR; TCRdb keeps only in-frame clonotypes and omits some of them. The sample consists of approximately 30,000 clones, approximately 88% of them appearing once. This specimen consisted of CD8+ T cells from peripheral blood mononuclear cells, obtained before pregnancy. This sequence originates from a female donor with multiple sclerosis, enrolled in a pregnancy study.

The CDR3 region is CATGDRGAREQYF. CDR3 nucleotide sequence: TGTGCCACCGGGGACAGGGGGGCACGGGAGCAGTACTTC. The chain links TRBV19 to TRBJ2-7; TRBD1 matches at 11 bases. CDR3 length equals 13 residues. Trimming took 10 bases from V and 7 from J; bases not matched to a gene: 9. Germline V CDR1 and CDR2: LNHDA, SQIVND (reference sequence).